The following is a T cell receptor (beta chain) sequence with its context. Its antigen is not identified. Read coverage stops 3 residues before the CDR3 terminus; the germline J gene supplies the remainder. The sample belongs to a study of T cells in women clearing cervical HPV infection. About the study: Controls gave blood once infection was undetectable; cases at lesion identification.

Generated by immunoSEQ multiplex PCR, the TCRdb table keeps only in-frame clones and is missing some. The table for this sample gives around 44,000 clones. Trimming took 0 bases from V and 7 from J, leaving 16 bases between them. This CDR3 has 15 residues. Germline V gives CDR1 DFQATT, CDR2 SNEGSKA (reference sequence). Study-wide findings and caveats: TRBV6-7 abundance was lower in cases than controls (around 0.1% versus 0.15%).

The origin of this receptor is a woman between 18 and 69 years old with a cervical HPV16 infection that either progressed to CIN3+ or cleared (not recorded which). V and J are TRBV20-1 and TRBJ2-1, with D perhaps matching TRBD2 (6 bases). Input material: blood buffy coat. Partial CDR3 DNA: TGCAGTGCTAGAGATGGGGGGAGCCCCCGGAATGAG. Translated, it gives CSARDGGSPRNE. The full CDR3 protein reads CSARDGGSPRNEQFF.